These T cell receptor beta chains were read from a single sample in a study of PD-1 blockade in classical Hodgkin lymphoma. Produced via immunoSEQ multiplex PCR; TCRdb's table is partial and in-frame only. The sample contains approximately 100,000 clones, roughly 89% of which appear only once. The sample in question was peripheral blood mononuclear cells (PBMCs), obtained before the second cycle of nivolumab. All receptors derive from a human donor with classical Hodgkin lymphoma. Both conserved end residues are part of each CDR3. D genes are given only for firm matches. Part of the rows lack a size; the others show once, few, many or a class for expanded clones.

V gene	D gene	J gene	clone size	CDR3 protein	CDR3 DNA
TRBV28	-	TRBJ1-5	few	CASRVLGGTSNQPQHF	TGTGCCAGCAGAGTTCTTGGCGGGACTAGCAATCAGCCCCAGCATTTT
TRBV6-5	TRBD1	TRBJ1-2	-	CASSWGQEVGGYTF	TGTGCCAGCAGCTGGGGACAGGAGGTTGGAGGCTACACCTTC
TRBV6-1	-	TRBJ1-6	-	CASEVLSAHSPLHF	TGTGCCAGCGAGGTCCTCTCGGCCCATTCACCCCTCCACTTT
TRBV30	TRBD1	TRBJ2-7	-	CAWSVPTGGGYEQYF	TGTGCCTGGAGTGTACCCACAGGGGGTGGATACGAGCAGTACTTC
TRBV6-5	TRBD1	TRBJ1-5	-	CASREGQESNQPQHF	TGTGCCAGCAGGGAGGGACAGGAAAGCAATCAGCCCCAGCATTTT
TRBV4-2	TRBD2	TRBJ2-7	-	CASSQEGLAGQEQYF	TGTGCCAGCAGCCAAGAGGGACTAGCGGGGCAGGAGCAGTACTTC
TRBV7-3	-	TRBJ2-6	-	CASSLDRSSGANVLTF	TGTGCCAGCAGCCTCGACAGAAGCTCTGGGGCCAACGTCCTGACTTTC
TRBV9	-	TRBJ2-2	-	CASSLSPGLGTGELFF	TGTGCCAGCAGCCTTAGCCCAGGGTTAGGTACCGGGGAGCTGTTTTTT
TRBV6-6	TRBD1	TRBJ2-5	-	CASSKTGTADQETQYF	TGTGCCAGCAGTAAGACCGGGACAGCTGACCAAGAGACCCAGTACTTC
TRBV7-9	-	TRBJ2-1	-	CASSRFERLYNEQFF	TGTGCCAGCTCCCGTTTCGAGCGGCTTTACAATGAGCAGTTCTTC
TRBV4-3	-	TRBJ1-1	-	CASSHSLPPTVEAFF	TGCGCCAGCAGCCACTCTCTGCCCCCGACAGTTGAAGCTTTCTTT
TRBV5-1	-	TRBJ2-3	-	CASSTNRVSTDTQYF	TGCGCCAGCAGCACAAACAGGGTGAGCACAGATACGCAGTATTTT
TRBV4-3	-	TRBJ1-5	-	CASSQVPFRSPGQPQHF	TGCGCCAGCAGCCAAGTGCCCTTTAGATCCCCCGGTCAGCCCCAGCATTTT
TRBV9	-	TRBJ1-2	-	CASTDLEGLGYTF	TGTGCCAGCACCGACCTGGAGGGGCTTGGCTACACCTTC
TRBV6-1	-	TRBJ1-6	-	CASTPGGSENSPLHF	TGTGCCAGCACCCCGGGGGGGAGCGAGAATTCACCCCTCCACTTT
TRBV2	-	TRBJ1-2	-	CASARVYGYTF	TGTGCCAGCGCCAGGGTCTATGGCTACACCTTC
TRBV7-9	TRBD1	TRBJ1-1	-	CASSLGTGGLGAFF	TGTGCCAGCAGCTTAGGGACAGGGGGTTTAGGAGCTTTCTTT
TRBV6-5	-	TRBJ2-3	-	CASSGASLTRDTQYF	TGTGCCAGCAGTGGGGCTAGCTTAACCCGAGATACGCAGTATTTT
TRBV7-2	-	TRBJ2-7	-	CASSRQLSYEQYF	TGTGCCAGCAGTAGACAGTTATCCTACGAGCAGTACTTC
TRBV4-2	TRBD2	TRBJ2-7	-	CASSQEGTSGRWEQYF	TGTGCCAGCAGCCAAGAAGGGACTAGCGGGCGGTGGGAGCAGTACTTC
TRBV7-3	TRBD1	TRBJ2-7	-	CASSSGQGSHEQYF	TGTGCCAGCAGCTCCGGACAGGGGTCCCACGAGCAGTACTTC
TRBV5-1	TRBD1	TRBJ1-4	-	CASSLGQGAINEKLFF	TGCGCCAGCAGCTTGGGGCAGGGGGCCATTAATGAAAAACTGTTTTTT
TRBV6-5	-	TRBJ1-3	-	CASSWMDTIYF	TGTGCCAGCAGTTGGATGGACACCATATATTTT
TRBV6-1	-	TRBJ2-1	-	CASSAGYNEQFF	TGTGCCAGCAGTGCTGGGTACAATGAGCAGTTCTTC
TRBV4-2	-	TRBJ1-2	-	CASSQLQLQGPYGYTF	TGTGCCAGCAGCCAACTTCAACTCCAGGGGCCCTATGGCTACACCTTC
TRBV6-6	TRBD1	TRBJ1-6	once	CASTTPGTGGSPLHF	TGTGCCAGCACCACCCCCGGGACAGGAGGGTCACCCCTCCACTTT
TRBV9	-	TRBJ1-2	-	CASSTRYGQLNYGYTF	TGTGCCAGCAGCACCCGATACGGACAGCTTAACTATGGCTACACCTTC
TRBV7-3	TRBD2	TRBJ2-1	-	CASSPGLAGGPVYNEQFF	TGTGCCAGCAGCCCAGGACTAGCGGGGGGGCCTGTATACAATGAGCAGTTCTTC
TRBV9	-	TRBJ2-3	-	CASSQGTTDTQYF	TGTGCCAGCAGCCAGGGGACCACAGATACGCAGTATTTT
TRBV19	TRBD2	TRBJ2-7	-	CASSMGGAYEQYF	TGTGCCAGTAGTATGGGAGGGGCCTACGAGCAGTACTTC
TRBV11-1	-	TRBJ1-1	-	CASSLVGTNTEAFF	TGTGCCAGCAGCTTAGTGGGGACGAACACTGAAGCTTTCTTT
TRBV9	-	TRBJ1-2	-	CASSGAPPGTNYGYTF	TGTGCCAGCAGCGGGGCCCCCCCAGGAACTAACTATGGCTACACCTTC
TRBV7-2	-	TRBJ2-3	-	CASSLRELSTDTQYF	TGTGCCAGCAGCTTAAGGGAGCTTAGCACAGATACGCAGTATTTT
TRBV19	-	TRBJ2-3	-	CASRGGLARSTDTQYF	TGTGCCAGTAGGGGAGGCCTAGCCCGTAGCACAGATACGCAGTATTTT
TRBV9	-	TRBJ2-5	-	CASSSNSETQYF	TGTGCCAGCAGCTCCAACTCGGAGACCCAGTACTTC
TRBV14	-	TRBJ2-7	-	CASVPADEAEQYF	TGTGCCAGCGTTCCCGCTGACGAAGCCGAGCAGTACTTC
TRBV4-1	TRBD2	TRBJ2-7	-	CASGTGGYEQYF	TGCGCCAGCGGGACGGGGGGATACGAGCAGTACTTC
TRBV25-1	-	TRBJ1-2	-	CASSEFYMYGYTF	TGTGCCAGCAGTGAATTCTATATGTATGGCTACACCTTC
TRBV7-6	TRBD2	TRBJ2-5	once	CASSLGTRSLQETQYF	TGTGCCAGCAGCCTCGGGACTAGGAGCCTCCAAGAGACCCAGTACTTC
TRBV7-8	-	TRBJ2-7	-	CASSFAGQWDEQYF	TGTGCCAGCAGCTTTGCGGGACAGTGGGACGAGCAGTACTTC
TRBV20-1	-	TRBJ2-7	-	CSARAPLIEYF	TGCAGTGCTAGAGCCCCCCTTATAGAGTACTTC
TRBV4-3	-	TRBJ1-1	-	CASSQDLGYTEAFF	TGCGCCAGCAGCCAAGATTTGGGCTACACTGAAGCTTTCTTT
TRBV5-1	-	TRBJ1-1	-	CASSLTGTNTEAFF	TGCGCCAGCAGCTTGACAGGGACTAACACTGAAGCTTTCTTT
TRBV5-1	-	TRBJ1-2	-	CASSLGAYGYTF	TGCGCCAGCAGCTTGGGGGCCTATGGCTACACCTTC
TRBV7-9	-	TRBJ1-3	few	CASSPSWSSGNTIYF	TGTGCCAGCAGCCCCTCCTGGAGCTCTGGAAACACCATATATTTT
TRBV27	-	TRBJ2-7	-	CASRIIGGGLYEQYF	TGTGCCAGCAGAATCATAGGGGGGGGGCTCTACGAGCAGTACTTC
TRBV27	-	TRBJ2-3	-	CASSFLGGKDTQYF	TGTGCCAGCAGTTTTCTGGGGGGCAAAGATACGCAGTATTTT
TRBV10-3	-	TRBJ2-2	-	CAISESTLARSLAGELFF	TGTGCCATCAGTGAGTCGACTCTCGCCAGATCGTTGGCCGGGGAGCTGTTTTTT
TRBV7-9	-	TRBJ1-1	-	CASRRELLNTEAFF	TGTGCCAGCAGACGAGAGTTACTCAACACTGAAGCTTTCTTT
TRBV5-6	TRBD2	TRBJ2-1	-	CASSLTGLDPYNEQFF	TGTGCCAGCAGCTTGACCGGACTAGACCCCTACAATGAGCAGTTCTTC
TRBV6-5	-	TRBJ1-2	-	CASSYSTVRGYTF	TGTGCCAGCAGTTACTCGACCGTTAGGGGCTACACCTTC
TRBV29-1	-	TRBJ1-4	-	CSCRGERSMNEKLFF	TGCAGCTGTCGGGGGGAGAGGAGTATGAATGAAAAACTGTTTTTT
TRBV10-3	-	TRBJ2-5	once	CAISEGSYQETQYF	TGTGCCATCAGTGAGGGCAGCTACCAAGAGACCCAGTACTTC
TRBV7-8	TRBD2	TRBJ2-3	-	CASASGGLTDTQYF	TGTGCCAGTGCGAGCGGGGGGCTCACAGATACGCAGTATTTT
TRBV30	-	TRBJ1-3	few	CAWSRQFSGNTIYF	TGTGCCTGGAGTCGACAGTTCTCTGGAAACACCATATATTTT
TRBV13	TRBD1	TRBJ1-2	-	CASSWTGGVYGYTF	TGTGCCAGCAGCTGGACAGGGGGCGTCTATGGCTACACCTTC
TRBV6-5	TRBD2	TRBJ2-7	-	CASSYRLAGALYEQYF	TGTGCCAGCAGTTACCGGCTAGCGGGGGCCCTCTACGAGCAGTACTTC
TRBV10-2	-	TRBJ2-1	-	CASSDGNEQFF	TGCGCCAGCAGTGACGGGAATGAGCAGTTCTTC
TRBV5-1	TRBD1	TRBJ2-3	-	CASSIQGSTDTQYF	TGCGCCAGCAGTATACAGGGGAGCACAGATACGCAGTATTTT
TRBV4-2	-	TRBJ1-4	-	CASSQAGRKDEKLFF	TGTGCCAGCAGCCAGGCGGGACGGAAGGACGAAAAACTGTTTTTT